The 27 T cell receptor beta chains below all came from one sample that was sequenced in a study of T cell changes during pregnancy in multiple sclerosis. Repertoires were generated with immunoSEQ multiplex PCR, while TCRdb's copy carries only in-frame clones and drops some. This sample has over 85,000 clones; about nine tenths occur once, and the top ten carry under 0.85%. This material consisted of peripheral blood, taken in the second trimester of pregnancy. The receptors shown here come from a female donor in good health, enrolled as a control in a pregnancy study.

V and J are TRBV28 and TRBJ1-2, with a tentative D call TRBD1 (5 bases). This CDR3 spans 15 amino acids. The germline V and J ends were trimmed by 6 bases and 9 bases, with 23 bases remaining between them. CDR1 MDHEN and CDR2 SYDVKM come from the germline V gene. The CDR3 DNA sequence: TGTGCCAGCAGACTGAATGGGGGAGGAACGGGTAGCTACACCTTC. It is translated as CASRLNGGGTGSYTF.

The V call is TRBV5-4, the J call TRBJ2-7; 13 positions match TRBD2. The CDR3 spans 17 residues. Germline values: CDR1 SGHNT, CDR2 YYREEE (reference sequence). The ends lost 5 bases at V and 3 bases at J; junction bases unmatched: 11. CDR3: CASSTGLAGATIYEQYF. The CDR3 region has the DNA TGTGCCAGCAGTACAGGACTAGCGGGGGCGACTATCTACGAGCAGTACTTC. Variable domain in full (rest from reference TRBV5-4 and TRBJ2-7): ETGVTQSPTHLIKTRGQQVTLRCSSQSGHNTVSWYQQALGQGPQFIFQYYREEENGRGNFPPRFSGLQFPNYSSELNVNALELDDSALYLCASSTGLAGATIYEQYFGPGTRLTVT.

The chain recombines TRBV30 with TRBJ2-3; perhaps TRBD1 as D (5 bases). The V end lost 0 bases, the J end lost 6 bases, and 10 bases lay between the germline ends. This CDR3 comprises 13 residues. Germline V gene sequence: CDR1 GTSNPN, CDR2 SVGIG (reference sequence). Written as DNA, the CDR3 is TGTGCCTGGAGTGTACGAAGGGGCGATACGCAGTATTTT. This gives the protein CAWSVRRGDTQYF.

This clone occurred once. The chain uses TRBV9 and TRBJ2-3; TRBD2 matches at 8 bases. CDR1 and CDR2 (germline): SGDLS, YYNGEE. The V segment lost 0 bases and the J segment 1 base; nucleotides outside the gene matches: 4. The length of the CDR3 is 16 residues. The CDR3 sequence is CASSVDPAGGTDTQYF. The DNA of the CDR3 is TGTGCCAGCAGCGTAGATCCAGCGGGGGGCACAGATACGCAGTATTTT.

This sequence joins TRBV7-9 and TRBJ1-5, with D unresolved. From germline, CDR1 is SEHNR and CDR2 FQNEAQ (reference sequence). The CDR3 length is 14 residues. V was shortened by 5 bases and J by 4 bases, with 12 bases between the two germline ends. The CDR3 region is CASSPSGGNQPQHF. The CDR3 bases are TGTGCCAGCAGCCCATCGGGAGGAAATCAGCCCCAGCATTTT. The variable domain in full, with the rest retrieved from reference TRBV7-9 and TRBJ1-5, is DTGVSQNPRHKITKRGQNVTFRCDPISEHNRLYWYRQTLGQGPEFLTYFQNEAQLEKSRLLSDRFSAERPKGSFSTLEIQRTEQGDSAMYLCASSPSGGNQPQHFGDGTRLSIL.

The chain combines TRBV11-2 with TRBJ1-1, with no clear D. Trimming shortened V by 1 base and J by 1 base, and 10 bases separated the two germline ends. The CDR3 length is 15 residues. CDR1 is SGHAT and CDR2 is FQNNGV in the germline V gene. CDR3 sequence reads: CASSLGGQTNTEAFF. The CDR3 DNA reads as TGTGCCAGCAGCTTAGGAGGGCAGACGAACACTGAAGCTTTCTTT.

The genes are TRBV13 and TRBJ2-7; 12 bases are a match to TRBD2. The germline V gene encodes CDR1 PRHDT and CDR2 FYEKMQ (reference sequence). This CDR3 region has 16 residues. Unmatched junction bases numbered 8, after V lost 5 bases and J lost 3 bases. The CDR3 reads CASSPTTSGSIYEQYF. Written as DNA, the CDR3 is TGTGCCAGCAGCCCGACGACTAGCGGGAGTATCTACGAGCAGTACTTC.

This clone is a singleton in its sample. The chain couples TRBV5-1 to TRBJ1-6; 7 bases match TRBD1. Germline trimming cut 4 bases from V and 5 bases from J; bases unmatched to any gene: 12. The CDR3 spans 17 residues. CDR1 is SGHRS, CDR2 YFSETQ, per germline. The CDR3 coding sequence is TGCGCCAGCAGCCAAACAGGGGCGGCTTCTAATAATTCACCCCTCCACTTT. It is translated as CASSQTGAASNNSPLHF.

This sequence joins TRBV6-5 and TRBJ1-2; 7 bases are shared with TRBD1. V lost 4 bases to trimming and J lost 4 bases; unmatched junction nucleotides: 0. CDR1 MNHEY and CDR2 SVGAGI come from the germline V gene. The CDR3 is 12 residues long. DNA for the CDR3: TGTGCCAGCAGTTCAGGGGGCTATGGCTACACCTTC. Translated: CASSSGGYGYTF.

The V and J genes are TRBV5-1 and TRBJ1-2; 7 bases agree with TRBD1. CDR3 length equals 18 residues. Losses at the gene ends were 2 bases for V and 2 bases for J; bases not matched to a gene: 15. Germline lookup yields CDR1 SGHRS and CDR2 YFSETQ. The CDR3 coding sequence is TGCGCCAGCAGCTTTAGCGATCACCCCCAGACAGGGAACTATGGCTACACCTTC. This gives the protein CASSFSDHPQTGNYGYTF.

V usage is TRBV11-2 and J usage is TRBJ1-6, with TRBD1 matching 9 bases. Germline-derived CDR1 and CDR2 are SGHAT and FQNNGV. The CDR3 extends over 15 amino acids. With V trimmed by 2 bases and J by 7 bases, 3 bases remained unmatched. The CDR3 DNA reads as TGTGCCAGCAGCTTACAGGGACAGGGAAATTCACCCCTCCACTTT. Protein sequence: CASSLQGQGNSPLHF.

The gene calls are TRBV5-1 and TRBJ2-7, with TRBD1 matching 9 bases. Germline values: CDR1 SGHRS, CDR2 YFSETQ. V was clipped by 2 bases and J by 10 bases; unmatched bases: 7. The CDR3 is 13 amino acids. This CDR3 reads CASSFRTGEDQYF. CDR3 DNA sequence: TGCGCCAGCAGCTTTCGGACAGGGGAGGATCAGTACTTC.

The V call is TRBV9, the J call TRBJ1-1; TRBD1 might be the D (6 bases). CDR1 and CDR2 from the germline V gene are SGDLS and YYNGEE. The CDR3 sequence is 15 residues long. Trimming removed 4 bases from V and 3 bases from J, with 16 bases in between. CDR3 nucleotides: TGTGCCAGCAGCAAGCCCGGCCAGGGGTACACTGAAGCTTTCTTT. Translation gives CASSKPGQGYTEAFF. Full variable domain (missing parts from reference TRBV9 and TRBJ1-1): DSGVTQTPKHLITATGQRVTLRCSPRSGDLSVYWYQQSLDQGLQFLIQYYNGEERAKGNILERFSAQQFPDLHSELNLSSLELGDSALYFCASSKPGQGYTEAFFGQGTRLTVV.

V and J are TRBV5-4 and TRBJ2-2; possible D gene TRBD1, 6 bases. The CDR3 is made up of 13 amino acids. The ends were cut back, 4 bases at V and 4 bases at J, with 8 bases in the middle. Per germline, CDR1 SGHNT and CDR2 YYREEE (reference sequence). The CDR3 DNA is TGTGCCAGCAGCCAAGGGGGCACCGGGGAGCTGTTTTTT. Its translation: CASSQGGTGELFF.

This clone was observed a handful of times. The J gene is TRBJ1-2, the V gene TRBV6-6; D might be TRBD1 (5 bases). Germline CDR1 is MNHNY and CDR2 is SVGAGI (reference sequence). The CDR3 is made up of 14 amino acids. V lost 6 bases and J lost 4, with 15 bases in between. CDR3 nucleotides: TGTGCCAGCAGCTACAACGGGGGTAGCTATGGCTACACCTTC. The encoded protein is CASSYNGGSYGYTF.

The chain uses TRBV28 and TRBJ1-5, with 8 bases fitting TRBD1. The germline gives CDR1 MDHEN, CDR2 SYDVKM. The CDR3 consists of 16 residues. With V trimmed by 4 bases and J by 3 bases, 8 bases remained unmatched. The CDR3 sequence is CASSSLPGGDNQPQHF. The DNA of the CDR3 is TGTGCCAGCAGTTCGCTACCAGGGGGCGACAATCAGCCCCAGCATTTT.

The chain combines TRBV27 with TRBJ2-3; a weak D match, TRBD2 (6 bases). The germline V gene encodes CDR1 MNHEY and CDR2 SMNVEV (reference sequence). Trimming removed 5 bases from V and 0 bases from J, with 9 bases in between. The CDR3 extends over 14 amino acids. CDR3 sequence reads: CASSLAISTDTQYF. The CDR3, as DNA: TGTGCCAGCAGTCTAGCGATTAGCACAGATACGCAGTATTTT.

The rearrangement joins TRBV5-1 to TRBJ1-2; 7 nucleotides match TRBD1. CDR3 length: 17 amino acids. V was pared by 4 bases and J by 0 bases, with 12 bases of the junction left unmatched. Germline loops: CDR1 SGHRS, CDR2 YFSETQ. CDR3 nucleotide sequence: TGCGCCAGCAGCCTGGACAGGATTGATGCGGCTAACTATGGCTACACCTTC. It encodes CASSLDRIDAANYGYTF.

The V gene is TRBV10-1, the J gene TRBJ2-7, with TRBD1 as a possible D gene (5 bases). The CDR3 has 14 residues. Germline-derived CDR1 and CDR2 are WNHNN and SYGVQD (reference sequence). With 6 bases removed from V and 4 bases from J, the gap between germline ends came to 16 bases. The CDR3 spells CASSRSAGMYEQYF. CDR3 coding DNA: TGCGCCAGCAGCCGCTCGGCAGGGATGTACGAGCAGTACTTC.

This chain links TRBV5-6 with TRBJ2-7; D might be TRBD1 (7 bases). V was clipped by 7 bases and J by 6 bases, with 14 bases between them. CDR1 and CDR2 from the germline V gene are SGHDT and YYEEEE. The CDR3 consists of 12 residues. The CDR3 coding sequence is TGTGCCAGCGATGGGCAGGGGGGCGAGCAGTACTTC. Its protein product is CASDGQGGEQYF.

The chain combines TRBV6-5 with TRBJ1-3, with D unresolved. Germline-derived CDR1 and CDR2 are MNHEY and SVGAGI. This CDR3 spans 11 amino acids. Trimming removed 6 bases from V and 8 bases from J, with 8 bases in between. The CDR3 DNA is TGTGCCAGCAGGAGGGCAGACACCATATATTTT. Translating it yields CASRRADTIYF.

The chain recombines TRBV4-2 with TRBJ1-2; D gene ambiguous. The CDR3 runs to 15 residues. Germline CDR1 LGHNA, CDR2 YNFKEQ. Trimming removed 0 bases at V and 1 base at J, with 9 bases between. The DNA for the CDR3 is TGTGCCAGCAGCCAAGAAGTTCCAGTTAACTATGGCTACACCTTC. It codes for CASSQEVPVNYGYTF.

The rearrangement uses TRBV2 and TRBJ2-3; D unclear. CDR3 length equals 13 residues. Germline V CDR1 and CDR2: SNHLY, FYNNEI. Trimming pared 1 base from V and 6 bases from J, leaving 8 bases between. In nucleotides, the CDR3 is TGTGCCAGCAGTGAAGGACTCGTGGATACGCAGTATTTT. It codes for CASSEGLVDTQYF.

The chain carries TRBV6-6 and TRBJ1-1; D gene unclear. In germline, CDR1 is MNHNY, CDR2 SVGAGI (reference sequence). V shed 4 bases and J shed 8 bases, with 8 bases lying between them. The CDR3 runs to 11 residues. CDR3 region: CASSFGSEAFF. CDR3 DNA sequence: TGTGCCAGCAGTTTTGGCTCAGAAGCTTTCTTT.

The chain uses TRBV4-2 and TRBJ2-7; TRBD2 matches at 8 bases. The junction had 2 bases not matched to a gene; V was cut back by 0 bases and J by 4 bases. The CDR3 loop spans 14 amino acids. CDR1 and CDR2 (germline): LGHNA, YNFKEQ. The CDR3 DNA reads as TGTGCCAGCAGCCAAGAGCGCGGGGGGTACGAGCAGTACTTC. Protein product: CASSQERGGYEQYF.

The V call is TRBV7-2, the J call TRBJ1-2, with D hard to call. The CDR3 consists of 16 residues. Germline loops: CDR1 SGHTA, CDR2 FQGNSA. The V gene lost 1 base and the J gene lost 0 bases, with 12 bases spanning the gap. CDR3: CASSLVLGRPNYGYTF. The CDR3 DNA reads as TGTGCCAGCAGCTTAGTATTGGGCAGGCCTAACTATGGCTACACCTTC.

J is TRBJ1-1 and V is TRBV19; 7 bases are a match to TRBD1. V lost 2 bases to trimming and J lost 4 bases; unmatched junction nucleotides: 1. CDR3 length: 13 amino acids. Germline values: CDR1 LNHDA, CDR2 SQIVND (reference sequence). The CDR3 protein is CASSITGVTEAFF. The DNA for the CDR3 is TGTGCCAGTAGTATAACAGGGGTCACTGAAGCTTTCTTT.